The 7 T cell receptor beta chains in this list originate from one sample, sequenced in a study of cytomegalovirus exposure and HLA in healthy donors. Amplification used 60 Vbeta primers and 13 Jbeta primers. The assay was immunoSEQ multiplex PCR, and TCRdb's table has in-frame clones only and misses some. The table includes some 150,000 clones, 73% detected once. Specimen: PBMCs. These receptor sequences come from a human donor in good health.

The chain has TRBV6-5 and TRBJ2-1; tentatively, D is TRBD1 (6 bases). Germline V CDR1 and CDR2: MNHEY, SVGAGI. V lost 6 bases and J lost 14, with 14 bases in between. This CDR3 is 11 amino acids long. CDR3 protein: CASSKDSFEFF. The CDR3 nucleotides are TGTGCCAGCAGCAAGGACAGTTTTGAGTTCTTC.

This chain uses TRBV13 with TRBJ2-5; possible D gene TRBD1, 6 bases. V was pared by 5 bases and J by 0 bases, with 10 bases between. Germline V gene data show CDR1 as PRHDT and CDR2 as FYEKMQ (reference sequence). CDR3 size: 14 residues. The CDR3: CASSVRDNQETQYF. The CDR3, as DNA: TGTGCCAGCAGCGTCCGGGACAACCAAGAGACCCAGTACTTC.

The gene calls are TRBV28 and TRBJ1-3, with 10 bases matching TRBD1. Germline CDR1 and CDR2: MDHEN and SYDVKM. The CDR3 spans 17 residues. Trimming took 2 bases from V and 4 from J; bases not matched to a gene: 8. The CDR3 loop is CASSLTGQGPFGNTIYF. DNA of the CDR3: TGTGCCAGCAGTTTAACGGGACAGGGGCCCTTCGGAAACACCATATATTTT. Full variable domain (missing parts from reference TRBV28 and TRBJ1-3): DVKVTQSSRYLVKRTGEKVFLECVQDMDHENMFWYRQDPGLGLRLIYFSYDVKMKEKGDIPEGYSVSREKKERFSLILESASTNQTSMYLCASSLTGQGPFGNTIYFGEGSWLTVV.

The V call is TRBV7-6, the J call TRBJ1-4; D is ambiguous. The CDR3 loop spans 13 amino acids. The ends were cut back, 8 bases at V and 4 bases at J, with 11 bases in the middle. Germline lookup yields CDR1 SGHVS and CDR2 FNYEAQ. The CDR3 bases are TGTGCCAGCGCCCTTTGGAGTAATGAAAAACTGTTTTTT. It is translated as CASALWSNEKLFF. The full variable domain, rest sourced from reference TRBV7-6 and TRBJ1-4, is GAGVSQSPRYKVTKRGQDVALRCDPISGHVSLYWYRQALGQGPEFLTYFNYEAQQDKSGLPNDRFSAERPEGSISTLTIQRTEQRDSAMYRCASALWSNEKLFFGSGTQLSVL.

The gene calls are TRBV2 and TRBJ2-1; the match to TRBD2 covers 16 bases. Germline V lookup: CDR1 SNHLY, CDR2 FYNNEI. V shed 8 bases and J 6 bases; nucleotides not matched to a gene: 7. CDR3 length equals 16 residues. The CDR3 DNA is TGTGCCAGCGGGGGACTAGCGGGAGGGGAGGGCAATGAGCAGTTCTTC. As protein: CASGGLAGGEGNEQFF.

The chain links TRBV10-3 to TRBJ2-1; TRBD1 might be the D (7 bases). Trimming took 2 bases from V and 6 from J, leaving 14 bases between them. The CDR3 totals 15 residues. Germline values: CDR1 ENHRY, CDR2 SYGVKD. The CDR3 bases are TGTGCCATCAGTGAGCGACAGGGAGGTTCCAATGAGCAGTTCTTC. Its translation is CAISERQGGSNEQFF.

V and J are TRBV5-1 and TRBJ2-2; perhaps TRBD1 as D (6 bases). Trimming removed 4 bases at V and 6 bases at J, with 13 bases between. CDR1 and CDR2 (germline): SGHRS, YFSETQ. The CDR3 sequence is 14 residues long. CDR3 in DNA: TGCGCCAGCAGCGCAAGGACAGAACCCGGGGAGCTGTTTTTT. This encodes CASSARTEPGELFF.